What follows are 7 T cell receptor beta chains derived from one specimen sequenced in a study of blood T cell repertoires in COVID-19. Clones were read by immunoSEQ multiplex PCR, and TCRdb kept only the in-frame ones, dropping some. The table lists about 39,000 clones, 60% to 85% of them singletons, with 20% to 30% in the top ten. The sequenced material came from peripheral blood. These receptors were obtained from a man between 65 and 85 years old with acute or convalescent COVID-19.

The chain has TRBV5-6 and TRBJ2-6; unclear D gene. The germline V and J ends were trimmed by 2 bases and 0 bases, with 6 bases remaining between them. The germline V gene has CDR1 SGHDT and CDR2 YYEEEE. This CDR3 region has 15 residues. In DNA form, the CDR3 reads TGTGCCAGCAGCTTCAGTCCCTCTGGGGCCAACGTCCTGACTTTC. Its protein product is CASSFSPSGANVLTF.

A few counts support this clone. The V call is TRBV6-2 or TRBV6-3, the J call TRBJ2-7; 8 positions match TRBD1. The CDR3 is made up of 14 amino acids. Germline-derived CDR1 and CDR2 are MNHEY and SVGEGT. The V gene end was trimmed by 4 bases and the J gene end by 7 bases; junction bases not matched to a gene: 9. Here the CDR3 reads CASSSYQGAKEQYF. Here the CDR3 DNA reads TGTGCCAGCAGTTCATACCAGGGGGCGAAGGAGCAGTACTTC.

The chain uses TRBV10-3 and TRBJ1-2; 9 nucleotides agree with TRBD1. The germline CDR1 and CDR2 sequences are ENHRY and SYGVKD. The CDR3 loop spans 14 amino acids. V dropped 0 bases and J dropped 4; count of bases not matched to a gene: 0. CDR3 in DNA: TGTGCCATCAGTGAGTCGGACAGGGGCTATGGCTACACCTTC. It codes for CAISESDRGYGYTF.

The rearrangement uses TRBV6-5 and TRBJ1-2; TRBD1 is a possible D gene (6 bases). V was pared by 8 bases and J by 6 bases, with 19 bases between. This CDR3 region has 14 residues. From germline, CDR1 is MNHEY and CDR2 SVGAGI. CDR3 protein: CASALRGGVDGYTF. CDR3 in DNA: TGTGCCAGCGCCCTCAGAGGGGGGGTGGATGGCTACACCTTC.

The chain has TRBV28 and TRBJ1-5, with TRBD1 as a possible D gene (6 bases). Germline CDR1 reads MDHEN; CDR2 reads SYDVKM. This CDR3 contains 12 residues. V lost 8 bases and J lost 4, with 9 bases in between. Written as DNA, the CDR3 is TGTGCCAGCCACCAGGGGAATCAGCCCCAGCATTTT. Protein sequence: CASHQGNQPQHF.

This clone has only a few counts. This chain joins TRBV2 and TRBJ2-5; the D gene is possibly TRBD2 (7 bases). There are 15 residues in the CDR3. Germline CDR1 SNHLY, CDR2 FYNNEI. V was shortened by 8 bases and J by 5 bases, with 21 bases between the two germline ends. CDR3 region: CASSTSTGGRETQYF. The CDR3 DNA sequence: TGTGCCAGCTCGACTAGCACTGGGGGCAGGGAGACCCAGTACTTC.

The chain uses TRBV3-1 (or the pseudogene TRBV3-2) and TRBJ2-4; possibly TRBD2 for D (5 bases). The CDR3 consists of 16 residues. Germline V gives CDR1 LGHDT, CDR2 YNNKEL (reference sequence). With 1 base removed from V and 1 base from J, the gap between germline ends came to 11 bases. CDR3 DNA sequence: TGTGCCAGCAGCCAAGGGCGGGCCCCTGCCAAAAACATTCAGTACTTC. This sequence encodes CASSQGRAPAKNIQYF.